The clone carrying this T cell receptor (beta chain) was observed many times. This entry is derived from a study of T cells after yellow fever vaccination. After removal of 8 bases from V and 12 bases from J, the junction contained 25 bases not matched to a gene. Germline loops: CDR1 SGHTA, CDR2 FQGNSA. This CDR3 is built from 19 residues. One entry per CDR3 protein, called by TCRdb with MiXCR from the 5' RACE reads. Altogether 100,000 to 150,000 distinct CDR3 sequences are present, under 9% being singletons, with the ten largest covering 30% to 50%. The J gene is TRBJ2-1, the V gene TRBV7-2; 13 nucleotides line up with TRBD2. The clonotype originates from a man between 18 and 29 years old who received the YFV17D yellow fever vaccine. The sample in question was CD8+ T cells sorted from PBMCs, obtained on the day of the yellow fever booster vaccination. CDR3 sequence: CASSPVERLAGGLDSWQFF. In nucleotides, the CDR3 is TGTGCCAGCTCGCCCGTCGAGAGACTAGCGGGGGGACTCGACTCCTGGCAGTTCTTC.